One and the same sample provided the 24 T cell receptor beta chains below, sequenced in a study of regulatory T cells in long-lasting Graves disease. Regarding time point: newly diagnosed GD, antithyroid drugs for less than 3 months. RNA extracted from PBMCs served as the sequencing template. According to the study, TCR beta libraries were built with iRepertoire HTBI primers and CDR3-region Arm-PCR. TCRdb re-called the multiplex PCR reads with MiXCR, one entry per CDR3 protein. The sample records some 500,000 distinct CDR3 sequences, approximately 12% being singletons. These data also formed part of another study, on T cells in Graves' hyperthyroidism and ophthalmopathy.

The input for sequencing was peripheral blood mononuclear cells (PBMCs), taken at new diagnosis, from a patient treated with antithyroid drugs. The receptors here all came from a man aged 25-45 years with Graves disease.

This clonotype appeared many times. The chain has TRBV13 and TRBJ1-1; D unclear. Germline V gene sequence: CDR1 PRHDT, CDR2 FYEKMQ (reference sequence). CDR3 length: 14 residues. V gave up 1 base and J gave up 0 bases, with 6 bases separating them. For the CDR3, the DNA is TGTGCCAGCAGCTTAGTGAGCATGAACACTGAAGCTTTCTTT. Its protein product is CASSLVSMNTEAFF.

This clonotype was seen many times. The CDR3 spells CASSPYTGGNDYEQYF. As DNA, the CDR3 is TGTGCCAGCAGCCCGTATACAGGGGGGAATGACTACGAGCAGTACTTC. The V and J genes are TRBV11-2 and TRBJ2-7, with 8 nucleotides matching TRBD1. The V and J ends lost 5 bases and 3 bases, in that order; junction bases with no gene match: 12. Germline CDR1 is SGHAT and CDR2 is FQNNGV. CDR3 length: 16 amino acids.

This clonotype occurred many times. V and J are TRBV12-3 or TRBV12-4 and TRBJ1-2, with unresolved D. V gave up 3 bases and J gave up 3 bases, with 2 bases separating them. The CDR3 has 11 residues. The CDR3 loop is CASSFDYGYTF. In DNA, the CDR3 is TGTGCCAGCAGTTTTGACTATGGCTACACCTTC.

The J gene is TRBJ1-1, the V gene TRBV18, with TRBD1 as a possible D gene (6 bases). V was cut by 0 bases and J by 6 bases, with 20 bases left in between. The CDR3 covers 17 residues. CDR1 and CDR2 from the germline V gene are KGHSH and LQKENI. The CDR3 spells CASSPPLITGHFPEAFF. In DNA form, the CDR3 reads TGTGCCAGCTCACCACCCCTGATTACAGGGCACTTTCCTGAAGCTTTCTTT.

This clonotype has ten or more counts. V and J are TRBV11-2 and TRBJ1-1; D perhaps matches TRBD1 (6 bases). Germline loops: CDR1 SGHAT, CDR2 FQNNGV. The CDR3 totals 14 residues. V was cut by 5 bases and J by 1 base, with 11 bases left in between. CDR3 residues: CASSLGQQNTEAFF. CDR3 DNA: TGTGCCAGCAGCCTAGGACAGCAGAACACTGAAGCTTTCTTT.

CDR3 sequence: CASSIPYFGGEQFF. The DNA of the CDR3 is TGTGCCAGTAGTATTCCCTACTTCGGGGGTGAGCAGTTCTTC. V is TRBV19 and J is TRBJ2-1; maybe TRBD2 (6 bases). Trimming removed 3 bases from V and 9 bases from J, with 15 bases in between. Germline-derived CDR1 and CDR2 are LNHDA and SQIVND (reference sequence). The CDR3 loop spans 14 amino acids.

To note about this clonotype: A clone one base away is much larger, so this may be a read error. The rearrangement uses TRBV18 and TRBJ2-1; D gene unclear. Germline CDR1 reads KGHSH; CDR2 reads LQKENI. Trimming took 2 bases from V and 13 from J, leaving 18 bases between them. This CDR3 region has 14 residues. Written as DNA, the CDR3 is TGTGCCAGCTCACCAGTACAGCGCCAAGAGACCCAGTTCTTC. Its translation is CASSPVQRQETQFF.

This clonotype was seen a few times. The V call is TRBV20-1, the J call TRBJ1-2; TRBD1 aligns across 7 bases. In germline, CDR1 is DFQATT, CDR2 SNEGSKA (reference sequence). The CDR3 length is 18 residues. V dropped 0 bases and J dropped 7; count of bases not matched to a gene: 20. This chain's CDR3 is CSARDLKPRTGGLVGYTF. The CDR3 DNA follows: TGCAGTGCTAGAGACCTCAAACCGCGGACAGGCGGGCTGGTTGGCTACACCTTC.

This clonotype was counted at least ten times. This sequence joins TRBV20-1 and TRBJ1-2; D unresolved. The germline V gene has CDR1 DFQATT and CDR2 SNEGSKA (reference sequence). This CDR3 is 13 amino acids long. Trimming took off 6 bases at V and 4 bases at J, with 15 bases between the two ends. CDR3 sequence reads: CSALPTALYGYTF. The CDR3 region has the DNA TGCAGTGCCCTTCCGACGGCACTCTATGGCTACACCTTC.

This clonotype was detected only a few times. The gene calls are TRBV3-1 and TRBJ2-5; D not certain. This CDR3 is 14 amino acids long. Germline V gene data show CDR1 as LGHDT and CDR2 as YNNKEL (reference sequence). With 1 base removed from V and 4 bases from J, the gap between germline ends came to 10 bases. This CDR3 reads CASSQVSDLETQYF. CDR3 in DNA: TGTGCCAGCAGCCAAGTATCTGACTTAGAGACCCAGTACTTC.

At least ten counts were recorded for this clonotype. The chain couples TRBV11-3 to TRBJ2-3, with no clear D. This CDR3 is built from 13 residues. Germline-derived CDR1 and CDR2 are SGHNT and YENEEA. Trimming took off 1 base at V and 3 bases at J, with 5 bases between the two ends. The CDR3 DNA sequence: TGTGCCAGCAGCTTAGGGGAAACAGATACGCAGTATTTT. Its protein is CASSLGETDTQYF.

The chain joins TRBV5-1 to TRBJ1-1; D is possibly TRBD1 (6 bases). Germline CDR1 SGHRS, CDR2 YFSETQ. This CDR3 comprises 14 residues. Trimming left V 7 bases short and J 4 bases short, with 17 bases between. The CDR3 spells CASGKRGRTTEAFF. Written as DNA, the CDR3 is TGCGCCAGCGGGAAACGGGGGCGAACCACTGAAGCTTTCTTT. Variable domain in full (rest from reference TRBV5-1 and TRBJ1-1): KAGVTQTPRYLIKTRGQQVTLSCSPISGHRSVSWYQQTPGQGLQFLFEYFSETQRNKGNFPGRFSGRQFSNSRSEMNVSTLELGDSALYLCASGKRGRTTEAFFGQGTRLTVV.

The rearrangement uses TRBV6-5 and TRBJ2-7; perhaps TRBD2 as D (6 bases). This CDR3 contains 15 residues. The germline V gene encodes CDR1 MNHEY and CDR2 SVGAGI. V lost 3 bases and J lost 0, with 12 bases in between. The CDR3 region has the DNA TGTGCCAGCAGTTATCGGGCGGGGAGCTCCTACGAGCAGTACTTC. Its protein is CASSYRAGSSYEQYF.

In this sample, this clonotype turned up many times. The chain employs TRBV29-1 and TRBJ2-5; possibly TRBD1 for D (6 bases). Per germline, CDR1 SQVTM and CDR2 ANQGSEA. There are 12 residues in the CDR3. Trimming removed 6 bases at V and 5 bases at J, with 13 bases between. CDR3 residues: CSVYREMETQYF. The CDR3 DNA sequence: TGCAGCGTGTACAGGGAGATGGAGACCCAGTACTTC. The whole variable domain, filled in from reference TRBV29-1 and TRBJ2-5, reads SAVISQKPSRDICQRGTSLTIQCQVDSQVTMMFWYRQQPGQSLTLIATANQGSEATYESGFVIDKFPISRPNLTFSTLTVSNMSPEDSSIYLCSVYREMETQYFGPGTRLLVL.

This clonotype appeared many times. This chain joins TRBV6-1 and TRBJ1-1, with D possibly being TRBD1 (6 bases). The CDR3 loop spans 13 amino acids. Per germline, CDR1 MNHNS and CDR2 SASEGT. The germline V and J ends were trimmed by 8 bases and 0 bases, with 10 bases remaining between them. In nucleotides, the CDR3 is TGTGCCAGCGAGGGGGGTATGAACACTGAAGCTTTCTTT. Translating gives CASEGGMNTEAFF.

The rearrangement joins TRBV7-9 to TRBJ2-1; a possible D gene is TRBD2 (6 bases). The CDR3 is made up of 18 amino acids. Per the germline V gene, CDR1 is SEHNR and CDR2 is FQNEAQ (reference sequence). Trimming cost V 2 bases and J 7 bases, with 24 bases left between them. CDR3 region: CASSLPDHLAPWKNEQFF. The CDR3 bases are TGTGCCAGCAGCTTACCGGACCACCTAGCGCCATGGAAGAATGAGCAGTTCTTC. Drawing the rest from reference TRBV7-9 and TRBJ2-1, the complete variable domain is DTGVSQNPRHKITKRGQNVTFRCDPISEHNRLYWYRQTLGQGPEFLTYFQNEAQLEKSRLLSDRFSAERPKGSFSTLEIQRTEQGDSAMYLCASSLPDHLAPWKNEQFFGPGTRLTVL.

This clonotype was seen a few times. The V call is TRBV29-1, the J call TRBJ1-1; possibly TRBD1 for D (5 bases). Trimming removed 3 bases at V and 2 bases at J, with 16 bases between. The CDR3 extends over 15 amino acids. Germline loops: CDR1 SQVTM, CDR2 ANQGSEA. The chain's CDR3 is CSVEARALINTEAFF. As DNA, the CDR3 is TGCAGCGTTGAGGCCAGGGCTCTGATAAACACTGAAGCTTTCTTT.

This clonotype appeared many times. The chain is built from TRBV12-3 or TRBV12-4 and TRBJ2-7, with TRBD2 matching 8 bases. The CDR3 is 16 residues long. V was pared by 8 bases and J by 7 bases, with 19 bases of the junction left unmatched. The CDR3 here is CASGTTGTSAMGEQYF. The CDR3 bases are TGTGCCAGCGGCACTACCGGGACTAGTGCGATGGGGGAGCAGTACTTC.

The gene calls are TRBV2 and TRBJ1-5; D is undetermined. In germline, CDR1 is SNHLY, CDR2 FYNNEI. V was trimmed by 2 bases and J by 6 bases, leaving 8 bases between them. The CDR3 length is 13 residues. CDR3 DNA: TGTGCCAGCAGTGAAAATGGTGCTCAGCCCCAGCATTTT. It encodes CASSENGAQPQHF.

Regarding this clonotype: A much larger clone differs from this one at a single base, so this may be a read error. The chain combines TRBV6-2 or TRBV6-3 with TRBJ2-3, with 8 nucleotides matching TRBD2. Germline-derived CDR1 and CDR2 are MNHEY and SVGEGT. The ends lost 5 bases at V and 5 bases at J; junction bases unmatched: 9. The CDR3 extends over 15 amino acids. This CDR3 reads CASSRASGSRDTQYF. The CDR3 region has the DNA TGTGCCAGCAGTAGAGCTAGCGGGTCGCGAGATACGCAGTATTTT.

This clonotype was seen a handful of times. The junction departs from the called germline gene at one end, perhaps through a read error. The chain has TRBV29-1 and TRBJ1-3; TRBD1 matches 7 bases. CDR1 is SQVTM, CDR2 ANQGSEA, per germline. The CDR3 consists of 13 residues. CDR3 nucleotide sequence: TGCGGCGTCTCCAGACAGGGCGGAAACACCATATATTTT. It yields the protein CGVSRQGGNTIYF.

The rearrangement links TRBV7-8 to TRBJ2-6; weak D call: TRBD2 (5 bases). The germline V gene encodes CDR1 SGHVS and CDR2 FQNEAQ. The V end was cut by 5 bases, the J end by 3 bases, with 11 bases between. CDR3 size: 15 residues. CDR3: CASSLVGVGANVLTF. CDR3 bases: TGTGCCAGCAGCCTCGTCGGGGTTGGGGCCAACGTCCTGACTTTC.

This clonotype was observed at least ten times. This chain links TRBV12-3 or TRBV12-4 with TRBJ1-5; tentative D call: TRBD1 (5 bases). There are 14 residues in the CDR3. V dropped 3 bases and J dropped 2 bases, with 8 bases sitting between them. The CDR3 sequence: CASSFQGRNQPQHF. As DNA, the CDR3 is TGTGCCAGCAGTTTCCAGGGACGCAATCAGCCCCAGCATTTT.

A few counts support this clonotype. V is TRBV15 and J is TRBJ2-2; TRBD1 might be the D (6 bases). This CDR3 contains 15 residues. Germline V gives CDR1 LNHNV, CDR2 YYDKDF (reference sequence). Trimming removed 1 base at V and 4 bases at J, with 10 bases between. The CDR3 coding sequence is TGTGCCACCAGCAGAGTGGACAGTGGCACCGGGGAGCTGTTTTTT. Translating gives CATSRVDSGTGELFF.